This T cell receptor (beta chain) stems from a study of brain T cells in children with intractable seizures. Findings of the study overall: Only CDR3 sequence similarity suggested viral specificity, without known HCMV serostatus.

Germline V gene data show CDR1 as LGHDT and CDR2 as YNNKEL (reference sequence). With 7 bases removed from V and 6 bases from J, the gap between germline ends came to 13 bases. CDR3 length: 14 residues. TCRdb's copy holds only in-frame clones and misses some; the assay was immunoSEQ multiplex PCR. The data show some 41,000 clones, roughly 90% seen once. A remark on this clone: The antigen remains unidentified.

The sequenced cases were selected for having the highest brain T cell transcript signatures. The starting material was peripheral blood, obtained at surgery. The rearrangement uses TRBV3-1 (or the pseudogene TRBV3-2) and TRBJ1-6; D possibly corresponds to TRBD1 (5 bases). The TCR sequence derives from a girl aged 2-10 years with tuberous sclerosis and intractable seizures. CDR3 sequence (DNA): TGTGCCAGCAATCAGGGATGGGTTAATTCACCCCTCCACTTT. Its protein product is CASNQGWVNSPLHF.